This TCR beta chain was identified during a study of CD8+ T cells in alopecia areata. CDR3 size: 12 residues. V lost 1 base and J 5 bases, leaving 6 bases between the germline ends. Germline V lookup: CDR1 MGHDK, CDR2 SYGVNS. Treatment specified: oral pan-JAK inhibitor, 5-10 mg twice daily. Researchers took lesional scalp punch biopsies and peripheral blood from people who were alopecia areata patients. Sequencing relied on a cDNA template that was reverse transcribed from extracted RNA. Sequenced by immunoSEQ multiplex PCR; TCRdb stores in-frame clones only, minus some. The data contain a few hundred thousand clones, around 66% of them singletons. The study's findings and limits: Sequencing of scalp samples also captures resident alphabeta T cells of normal skin. There were many expanded lesional clones persisting in scalp and blood during tofacitinib. In patients, TCRs were shared less clearly than in mice, and HLA may possibly be involved.

Regarding this clone: Its antigen is as yet unknown.

The sequence was obtained from a human donor with alopecia areata. The chain links TRBV25-1 to TRBJ2-7; D remains unclear. Source: CD4+ T cells sorted from blood, taken at approximately week 45, from a patient treated with tofacitinib. The CDR3 bases are TGTGCCAGCAGTGAATGGCCGGACGAGCAGTACTTC. This encodes CASSEWPDEQYF.